This entry lists 9 T cell receptor beta chains sequenced from one sample in a study of T cell responses to AZD1222 COVID-19 vaccine. Sequenced by immunoSEQ multiplex PCR; TCRdb stores in-frame clones only, minus some. The sample holds more than 85,000 clones; 70% to 80% are singletons and the top ten take 20% to 25%. Sequenced here: peripheral blood, sampled on day 0 of AZD1222 vaccination. The receptor source for this set is an adult in good health.

V usage is TRBV7-8 and J usage is TRBJ1-2, with 7 nucleotides matching TRBD1. Germline lookup yields CDR1 SGHVS and CDR2 FQNEAQ. The CDR3 contains 17 residues. V was pared by 5 bases and J by 8 bases, with 20 bases of the junction left unmatched. CDR3 protein: CASSLGTIRQGLGGYTF. Written as DNA, the CDR3 is TGTGCCAGCAGCCTTGGGACTATTAGACAGGGCCTAGGGGGCTACACCTTC.

The V call is TRBV3-1 (or the pseudogene TRBV3-2), the J call TRBJ2-7; 14 bases map to TRBD2. The CDR3 is 17 residues long. Germline V gene sequence: CDR1 LGHDT, CDR2 YNNKEL (reference sequence). The ends lost 1 base at V and 2 bases at J; junction bases unmatched: 4. The CDR3 DNA sequence: TGTGCCAGCAGCCAAGGGGGACTAGCGGGAGCCGCCTACGAGCAGTACTTC. It specifies CASSQGGLAGAAYEQYF.

The rearrangement links TRBV30 to TRBJ2-7; D may be TRBD1 or TRBD2 (5 bases each). The germline CDR1 and CDR2 sequences are GTSNPN and SVGIG (reference sequence). Trimming removed 3 bases at V and 0 bases at J, with 12 bases between. The CDR3 contains 14 residues. The CDR3 nucleotides read TGTGCCTGGAGCGAGGGACGGGGCTCCTACGAGCAGTACTTC. Translating it yields CAWSEGRGSYEQYF.

The chain is built from TRBV3-1 (or the pseudogene TRBV3-2) and TRBJ2-7; 9 nucleotides match TRBD1. This CDR3 has 14 residues. Germline-derived CDR1 and CDR2 are LGHDT and YNNKEL (reference sequence). The V segment lost 8 bases and the J segment 4 bases; nucleotides outside the gene matches: 9. CDR3 sequence: CASAPGTGYYEQYF. CDR3 coding DNA: TGTGCCAGCGCACCCGGGACAGGGTATTACGAGCAGTACTTC.

V and J are TRBV30 and TRBJ1-5, with D hard to call. V was shortened by 7 bases and J by 3 bases, with 13 bases between the two germline ends. The germline V gene has CDR1 GTSNPN and CDR2 SVGIG (reference sequence). The CDR3 is 13 residues long. CDR3 coding DNA: TGTGCCTTCAGGAGGGCCTTCAATCAGCCCCAGCATTTT. This codes for CAFRRAFNQPQHF. The complete variable domain, with remaining parts taken from reference TRBV30 and TRBJ1-5, reads SQTIHQWPATLVQPVGSPLSLECTVEGTSNPNLYWYRQAAGRGLQLLFYSVGIGQISSEVPQNLSASRPQDRQFILSSKKLLLSDSGFYLCAFRRAFNQPQHFGDGTRLSIL.

The J gene is TRBJ1-5, the V gene TRBV24-1; 9 nucleotides agree with TRBD1. Germline CDR1 reads KGHDR; CDR2 reads SFDVKD. J lost 5 bases, V lost 10 bases, and 8 bases had no gene match. The CDR3 spans 14 residues. The CDR3, as DNA: TGTGCCACTGGAGACAGGGGGAACTATCAGCCCCAGCATTTT. Its protein is CATGDRGNYQPQHF.

V usage is TRBV24-1 and J usage is TRBJ2-2, with 16 bases aligning to TRBD2. This CDR3 comprises 19 residues. Per the germline V gene, CDR1 is KGHDR and CDR2 is SFDVKD. The J segment lost 4 bases and the V segment lost 5 bases, leaving 9 bases of the junction unmatched. CDR3 nucleotide sequence: TGTGCCACCAGTGGCCGACCGGGACTAGCGGGAGGGAGCACCGGGGAGCTGTTTTTT. This encodes CATSGRPGLAGGSTGELFF.

This clone was seen a handful of times. The chain carries TRBV7-9 and TRBJ1-2; 8 bases line up with TRBD1. The CDR3 extends over 14 amino acids. Germline V gene sequence: CDR1 SEHNR, CDR2 FQNEAQ (reference sequence). Trimming cost V 5 bases and J 7 bases; bases outside gene matches: 9. CDR3 loop: CASSRDRGVAGYTF. The CDR3 nucleotides read TGTGCCAGCAGCCGCGACAGGGGAGTCGCTGGCTACACCTTC.

This sequence joins TRBV19 and TRBJ1-2; 9 nucleotides line up with TRBD1. J was trimmed by 7 bases and V by 8 bases; bases with no gene match: 8. The CDR3 loop spans 13 amino acids. Germline loops: CDR1 LNHDA, CDR2 SQIVND (reference sequence). CDR3 coding DNA: TGTGCCAGTCACAGGGGGCGAATGGGTGGCTACACCTTC. It translates to CASHRGRMGGYTF.